The rows below give T cell receptor beta chains drawn from one sample of a study of cytomegalovirus exposure and HLA in healthy donors. TCRdb keeps only in-frame clones here, not all; method: immunoSEQ multiplex PCR. Here the sample spans fewer than 200,000 clones, about four fifths being singletons. The sequenced sample was PBMCs. The receptors originated from a woman in her forties or fifties in good health and CMV-seronegative. Each CDR3 is given with its conserved first and last residue. D genes are given only for firm matches. Not all rows give a size; the values are once, few, many and, for expanded clones, a class.

J gene: TRBJ2-2
D gene: TRBD1
V gene: TRBV29-1
clone size: -
CDR3 DNA: TGCAGCGCCCCCGGGACAGGCACCGGGGAGCTGTTTTTT
CDR3 protein: CSAPGTGTGELFF

J gene: TRBJ2-5
D gene: TRBD2
V gene: TRBV28
clone size: -
CDR3 DNA: TGTGCCAGCAGTGAAGAAGCGGGAGTCTGGGAGACCCAGTACTTC
CDR3 protein: CASSEEAGVWETQYF

J gene: TRBJ2-3
D gene: -
V gene: TRBV7-9
clone size: -
CDR3 DNA: TGTGCCAGCAGCCCATATTTAGTGGAGGCAGATACGCAGTATTTT
CDR3 protein: CASSPYLVEADTQYF

J gene: TRBJ2-7
D gene: -
V gene: TRBV9
clone size: -
CDR3 DNA: TGTGCCAGCAGCGGTCAGGGGAACTCCTACGAGCAGTACTTC
CDR3 protein: CASSGQGNSYEQYF

J gene: TRBJ1-2
D gene: TRBD1
V gene: TRBV2
clone size: -
CDR3 DNA: TGTGCCAGCAGTGACCCCAACAGGGGGGACTATGGCTACACCTTC
CDR3 protein: CASSDPNRGDYGYTF

J gene: TRBJ2-7
D gene: -
V gene: TRBV5-4
clone size: -
CDR3 DNA: TGTGCCAGCAGCCCTGAGGGACTCAGCTACGAGCAGTACTTC
CDR3 protein: CASSPEGLSYEQYF

J gene: TRBJ2-7
D gene: TRBD1
V gene: TRBV11-2
clone size: -
CDR3 DNA: TGTGCCAGCAGCCTACCCGGGACAGGGTACGAGCAGTACTTC
CDR3 protein: CASSLPGTGYEQYF

J gene: TRBJ2-1
D gene: -
V gene: TRBV6-7
clone size: -
CDR3 DNA: TGTGCCAGCAGTTACACCTCGGAGGATCCGCGGAATGAGCAGTTCTTC
CDR3 protein: CASSYTSEDPRNEQFF

J gene: TRBJ2-7
D gene: -
V gene: TRBV6-1
clone size: few
CDR3 DNA: TGTGCCAGCAGTGAAGGGCCGGGTAGCTCCTACGAGCAGTACTTC
CDR3 protein: CASSEGPGSSYEQYF

J gene: TRBJ1-1
D gene: -
V gene: TRBV1
clone size: -
CDR3 DNA: TGCACCAGCAACGCGACAGGGAAAGACACTGAAGCTTTCTTT
CDR3 protein: CTSNATGKDTEAFF

J gene: TRBJ2-7
D gene: TRBD2
V gene: TRBV6-5
clone size: -
CDR3 DNA: TGTGCCAGCGTAGCTAGCGGGAGCTACGAGCAGTACTTC
CDR3 protein: CASVASGSYEQYF

J gene: TRBJ2-2
D gene: TRBD2
V gene: TRBV7-2
clone size: -
CDR3 DNA: TGTGCCAGCAGCTCTGGGAGCGGGAGGGCGCACACCGGGGAGCTGTTTTTT
CDR3 protein: CASSSGSGRAHTGELFF

J gene: TRBJ2-3
D gene: TRBD2
V gene: TRBV28
clone size: -
CDR3 DNA: TGTGCCAGCAGTTTCCTACTAGCGGGAGGAGGAGGCACAGATACGCAGTATTTT
CDR3 protein: CASSFLLAGGGGTDTQYF

J gene: TRBJ2-3
D gene: -
V gene: TRBV7-9
clone size: few
CDR3 DNA: TGTGCCAGCAGCCCTAGGTGGCCTCGAGATACGCAGTATTTT
CDR3 protein: CASSPRWPRDTQYF

J gene: TRBJ2-7
D gene: TRBD2
V gene: TRBV7-2
clone size: -
CDR3 DNA: TGTGCCAGCAGTCGTAGCGGGGGGGCCTACGAGCAGTACTTC
CDR3 protein: CASSRSGGAYEQYF

J gene: TRBJ1-1
D gene: -
V gene: TRBV5-8
clone size: -
CDR3 DNA: TGTGCCAGCAGCTTGCTGAGAACTGAAGCTTTCTTT
CDR3 protein: CASSLLRTEAFF

J gene: TRBJ2-1
D gene: -
V gene: TRBV9
clone size: -
CDR3 DNA: TGTGCCAGCAGCGTTTTGGGACACCAGCTTTACAATGAGCAGTTCTTC
CDR3 protein: CASSVLGHQLYNEQFF

J gene: TRBJ2-7
D gene: -
V gene: TRBV10-3
clone size: -
CDR3 DNA: TGTGCCATCAGAGAGTCGTCGGCAGGGACCTACGAGCAGTACTTC
CDR3 protein: CAIRESSAGTYEQYF

J gene: TRBJ2-1
D gene: TRBD2
V gene: TRBV4-3
clone size: once
CDR3 DNA: TGCGCCAGCAGCCGCCGTCTAGCGGAGGTTTACAATGAGCAGTTCTTC
CDR3 protein: CASSRRLAEVYNEQFF

J gene: TRBJ1-3
D gene: TRBD1
V gene: TRBV27
clone size: -
CDR3 DNA: TGTGCCAGCAGTTTAGGACAGGGGTTCGGCACCATATATTTT
CDR3 protein: CASSLGQGFGTIYF

J gene: TRBJ2-3
D gene: TRBD1
V gene: TRBV19
clone size: -
CDR3 DNA: TGTGCCAGTAGTAAACCGGGACAGGGGGCAGATACGCAGTATTTT
CDR3 protein: CASSKPGQGADTQYF

J gene: TRBJ1-4
D gene: TRBD1
V gene: TRBV4-2
clone size: -
CDR3 DNA: TGTGCCAGCAGCCAAGATGGTGTTTCTCGACAGGGGGCCCATTTT
CDR3 protein: CASSQDGVSRQGAHF

J gene: TRBJ1-2
D gene: -
V gene: TRBV7-2
clone size: -
CDR3 DNA: TGTGCCAGCAGCTCCTGGGGGGGGGCCACTGCTAGCGGCTACACCTTC
CDR3 protein: CASSSWGGATASGYTF

J gene: TRBJ2-2
D gene: -
V gene: TRBV4-1
clone size: -
CDR3 DNA: TGCGCCAGCAGCCAAGCCGCCGGGGAGCTGTTTTTT
CDR3 protein: CASSQAAGELFF

J gene: TRBJ2-7
D gene: -
V gene: TRBV10-3
clone size: -
CDR3 DNA: TGTGCCATCAGATTGGGACTCGGAAGCTCCTACGAGCAGTACTTC
CDR3 protein: CAIRLGLGSSYEQYF

J gene: TRBJ2-5
D gene: TRBD1
V gene: TRBV6-6
clone size: -
CDR3 DNA: TGTGCCAGCAGTTTACCTCCGGACAGGGGGCGAGAGACCCAGTACTTC
CDR3 protein: CASSLPPDRGRETQYF

J gene: TRBJ1-4
D gene: -
V gene: TRBV28
clone size: -
CDR3 DNA: TGTGCCAGCAGTTTAAATTCCCAGGGAACTAATGAAAAACTGTTTTTT
CDR3 protein: CASSLNSQGTNEKLFF

J gene: TRBJ2-3
D gene: -
V gene: TRBV19
clone size: -
CDR3 DNA: TGTGCCAGTAGTATAGGCGGAGGGACGGATACGCAGTATTTT
CDR3 protein: CASSIGGGTDTQYF

J gene: TRBJ1-4
D gene: TRBD1
V gene: TRBV5-5
clone size: few
CDR3 DNA: TGTGCCAGCAGCCGTAATCAGGGGGAGAATGAAAAACTGTTTTTT
CDR3 protein: CASSRNQGENEKLFF

J gene: TRBJ2-3
D gene: TRBD1
V gene: TRBV4-1
clone size: -
CDR3 DNA: TGCGCCAGCAGCCCCAGGACAGGGGGCCCAGATACGCAGTATTTT
CDR3 protein: CASSPRTGGPDTQYF

J gene: TRBJ2-7
D gene: TRBD2
V gene: TRBV4-1
clone size: -
CDR3 DNA: TGCGCCAGCAGCCCAGGACTAGCGGGGGCAACCTTATCCTACGAGCAGTACTTC
CDR3 protein: CASSPGLAGATLSYEQYF

J gene: TRBJ2-7
D gene: -
V gene: TRBV11-2
clone size: -
CDR3 DNA: TGTGCCAGCAGCTTGACGGGCTACGAGCAGTACTTC
CDR3 protein: CASSLTGYEQYF

J gene: TRBJ1-1
D gene: -
V gene: TRBV6-1
clone size: -
CDR3 DNA: TGTGCCAGCAGGGACATCTCTGAAGCTTTCTTT
CDR3 protein: CASRDISEAFF

J gene: TRBJ2-5
D gene: -
V gene: TRBV9
clone size: once
CDR3 DNA: TGTGCCAGCAGCCCTTACGGGGGGCAGGGCGAAGAGACCCAGTACTTC
CDR3 protein: CASSPYGGQGEETQYF

J gene: TRBJ1-3
D gene: TRBD1
V gene: TRBV27
clone size: -
CDR3 DNA: TGTGCCAGCAGTTTGAGGGGCAGGGGGGTCTCTGGAAACACCATATATTTT
CDR3 protein: CASSLRGRGVSGNTIYF

J gene: TRBJ2-7
D gene: -
V gene: TRBV19
clone size: once
CDR3 DNA: TGTGCCAGTAGTCCGGGTAAGACCTACGAGCAGTACTTC
CDR3 protein: CASSPGKTYEQYF

J gene: TRBJ2-3
D gene: -
V gene: TRBV30
clone size: -
CDR3 DNA: TGTGCCTGGAGTCTCACCGGGGCAGATACGCAGTATTTT
CDR3 protein: CAWSLTGADTQYF

J gene: TRBJ1-1
D gene: TRBD1
V gene: TRBV5-1
clone size: -
CDR3 DNA: TGCGCCAGCAGCTCCCGACGGGACAGGGTTAGGAACACTGAAGCTTTCTTT
CDR3 protein: CASSSRRDRVRNTEAFF

J gene: TRBJ2-7
D gene: -
V gene: TRBV4-3
clone size: -
CDR3 DNA: TGCGCCAGCAGCCAAGATTCGAGGGCCGAGCAGTACTTC
CDR3 protein: CASSQDSRAEQYF

J gene: TRBJ2-7
D gene: -
V gene: TRBV7-9
clone size: -
CDR3 DNA: TGTGCCAGCAGCCGACACCCGCCCCCCTACGAGCAGTACTTC
CDR3 protein: CASSRHPPPYEQYF

J gene: TRBJ2-1
D gene: TRBD2
V gene: TRBV27
clone size: -
CDR3 DNA: TGTGCCAGCAGATATGAAAGCGGGAGGTTGGGCAATGAGCAGTTCTTC
CDR3 protein: CASRYESGRLGNEQFF

J gene: TRBJ1-6
D gene: -
V gene: TRBV7-9
clone size: -
CDR3 DNA: TGTGCCAGCAGCTTAGGTCCGGGACTTAATTCACCCCTCCACTTT
CDR3 protein: CASSLGPGLNSPLHF

J gene: TRBJ2-6
D gene: -
V gene: TRBV5-1
clone size: -
CDR3 DNA: TGCGCCAGCAGCGTCCAGGGCTATGGGGCCAACGTCCTGACTTTC
CDR3 protein: CASSVQGYGANVLTF

J gene: TRBJ2-1
D gene: -
V gene: TRBV14
clone size: -
CDR3 DNA: TGTGCCAGCAGCCTCATGAGCTCCTACAATGAGCAGTTCTTC
CDR3 protein: CASSLMSSYNEQFF

J gene: TRBJ2-1
D gene: TRBD1
V gene: TRBV5-6
clone size: -
CDR3 DNA: TGTGCCAGCAGCTTGGGCGGGACAGGGGTCAATGAGCAGTTCTTC
CDR3 protein: CASSLGGTGVNEQFF

J gene: TRBJ2-3
D gene: -
V gene: TRBV28
clone size: -
CDR3 DNA: TGTGCCAGCACCAAGAGAGTTCTTAGCACAGATACGCAGTATTTT
CDR3 protein: CASTKRVLSTDTQYF

J gene: TRBJ1-5
D gene: -
V gene: TRBV19
clone size: -
CDR3 DNA: TGTGCCACCAGGGAACAGGACAATCAGCCCCAGCATTTT
CDR3 protein: CATREQDNQPQHF

J gene: TRBJ2-7
D gene: TRBD2
V gene: TRBV7-9
clone size: -
CDR3 DNA: TGTGCCAGCAGCCGGGACTACCTTCGCGGGTACGAGCAGTACTTC
CDR3 protein: CASSRDYLRGYEQYF

J gene: TRBJ1-1
D gene: -
V gene: TRBV5-1
clone size: -
CDR3 DNA: TGCGCCAGCAGGTCGGTCCTAGGAAACACTGAAGCTTTCTTT
CDR3 protein: CASRSVLGNTEAFF

J gene: TRBJ2-7
D gene: TRBD2
V gene: TRBV27
clone size: -
CDR3 DNA: TGTGCCAGTAGACTAGCGGGATCCTACGAGCAGTACTTC
CDR3 protein: CASRLAGSYEQYF

J gene: TRBJ2-1
D gene: TRBD2
V gene: TRBV7-6
clone size: -
CDR3 DNA: TGTGCCAGCAGACCGGCGGGAGGGCGAGGTGAGCAGTTCTTC
CDR3 protein: CASRPAGGRGEQFF

J gene: TRBJ1-2
D gene: -
V gene: TRBV28
clone size: once
CDR3 DNA: TGTGCCAGCAGAGCTATCCCAGGGGGCTACACCTTC
CDR3 protein: CASRAIPGGYTF

J gene: TRBJ2-7
D gene: TRBD2
V gene: TRBV18
clone size: -
CDR3 DNA: TGTGCCAGCTCACCCTTAGCGGGGGGCAACGAGCAGTACTTC
CDR3 protein: CASSPLAGGNEQYF

J gene: TRBJ2-2
D gene: TRBD2
V gene: TRBV5-1
clone size: -
CDR3 DNA: TGCGCCAGCAGCTTGGCTAGCGGGAACACCGGGGAGCTGTTTTTT
CDR3 protein: CASSLASGNTGELFF

J gene: TRBJ2-3
D gene: TRBD2
V gene: TRBV5-1
clone size: -
CDR3 DNA: TGCGCCAGCAGCGAAGGACTAGCGGGGACCACAGATACGCAGTATTTT
CDR3 protein: CASSEGLAGTTDTQYF

J gene: TRBJ2-7
D gene: -
V gene: TRBV7-2
clone size: -
CDR3 DNA: TGTGCCAGCAGCTCTAATCCGTCCGAGCAGTACTTC
CDR3 protein: CASSSNPSEQYF

J gene: TRBJ1-2
D gene: TRBD1
V gene: TRBV5-8
clone size: few
CDR3 DNA: TGTGCCAGCAGCCGGGACAGGGGATATGGCTACACCTTC
CDR3 protein: CASSRDRGYGYTF

J gene: TRBJ2-3
D gene: TRBD1
V gene: TRBV7-7
clone size: -
CDR3 DNA: TGTGCCAGCAGCCCCGGGACAGGGGTAGATACGCAGTATTTT
CDR3 protein: CASSPGTGVDTQYF

J gene: TRBJ2-7
D gene: TRBD1
V gene: TRBV7-2
clone size: -
CDR3 DNA: TGTGCCAGCAGCACCCGGGACAGGGTTTACGAGCAGTACTTC
CDR3 protein: CASSTRDRVYEQYF

J gene: TRBJ2-5
D gene: -
V gene: TRBV9
clone size: -
CDR3 DNA: TGTGCCAGCTCGTATGCGGTTGGTAGGGGGGAGACCCAGTACTTC
CDR3 protein: CASSYAVGRGETQYF